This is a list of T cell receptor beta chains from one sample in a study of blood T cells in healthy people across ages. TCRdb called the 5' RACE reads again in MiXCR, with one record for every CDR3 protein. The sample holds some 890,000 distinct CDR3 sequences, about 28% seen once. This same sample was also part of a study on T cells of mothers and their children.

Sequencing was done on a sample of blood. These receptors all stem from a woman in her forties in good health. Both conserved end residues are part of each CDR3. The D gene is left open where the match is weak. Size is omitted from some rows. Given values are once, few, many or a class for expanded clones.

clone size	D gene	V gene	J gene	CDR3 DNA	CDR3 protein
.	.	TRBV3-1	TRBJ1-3	TGTGCCAGCAGCCTGGACACCTCTGGAAACACCATATATTTT	CASSLDTSGNTIYF
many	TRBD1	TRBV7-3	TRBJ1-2	TGTGCCAGCAGCTTAACGTCTACAGGGGGCGCGGACTATGGCTACACCTTC	CASSLTSTGGADYGYTF
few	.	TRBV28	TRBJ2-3	TGTGCCAGCAGTTCCTCCTTGCAGGGTACGCGGTATTTT	CASSSSLQGTRYF
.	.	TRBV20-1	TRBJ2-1	TGCAGTGCTCGGAACCCGACTAGGGATGAGCAGTTCTTC	CSARNPTRDEQFF
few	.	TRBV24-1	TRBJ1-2	TGTGCCACCGGGCGAACAGGGAGCAATGGCTACACCTTC	CATGRTGSNGYTF
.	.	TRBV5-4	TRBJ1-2	TGTGCCAGCAGCTTGGCCGGGGCAGGGAACTATGGCTACATCTTC	CASSLAGAGNYGYIF
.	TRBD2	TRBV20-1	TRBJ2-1	TGCAGTGCTAGGGCCCTAGCGGGAGTAGATGAGCAGTTCTTC	CSARALAGVDEQFF
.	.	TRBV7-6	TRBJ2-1	TGTGCCAACAGCTTAGAGGTTAGCTTGAGCTCCTACAATGAGCAGTTCTTC	CANSLEVSLSSYNEQFF
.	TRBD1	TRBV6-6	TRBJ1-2	TGTGCCAGCAGCCCCTCCCCCGGGACAGGGGCTTCTGGCTACACCTTC	CASSPSPGTGASGYTF
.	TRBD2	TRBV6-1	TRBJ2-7	TGTGCCAGCAGGGCCGGGGGGGACTACGAGCAGTACTTC	CASRAGGDYEQYF
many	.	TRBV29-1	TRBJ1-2	TGCAGCGTTGAAGATCGGGGGTCTGGTGGCTACACCTTC	CSVEDRGSGGYTF
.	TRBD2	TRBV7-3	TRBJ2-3	TGCGCCAGCAGCCATCCGGGACTAGGGGATACGCAGTATTTT	CASSHPGLGDTQYF
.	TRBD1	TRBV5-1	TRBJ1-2	TGCGCCAGCACAAGGGGGCGTCAGGGCTATGGCTACACCTTC	CASTRGRQGYGYTF
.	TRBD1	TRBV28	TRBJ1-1	TGTGCCAGCAGTTCTACAGCAGGGGGAAGCACTGAAGCTTTCTTT	CASSSTAGGSTEAFF
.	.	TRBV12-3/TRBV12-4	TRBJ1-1	TGTGCCAGCAGGAGGACGGGGGAGAACACTGAAGCTTTCTTT	CASRRTGENTEAFF
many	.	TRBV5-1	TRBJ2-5	TGCGCCAGCAGCTTGGGCAGGATGAGGGAGACCCAGTACTTC	CASSLGRMRETQYF
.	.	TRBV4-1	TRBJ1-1	TGCGCCAGCAGCCAAGAAGAAAAGCGGTCCACTGAAGCTTTCTTT	CASSQEEKRSTEAFF
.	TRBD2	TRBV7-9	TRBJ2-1	TGTGCCAGCAGCCGATTCCTTGGGGCTAGCGGGGGTAATGAGCAGTTCTTC	CASSRFLGASGGNEQFF
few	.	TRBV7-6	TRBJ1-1	TGTGCCAGCAGCTTATCCCCCCCGAGAAGTAAGGGCGCTGAAGCTTTCTTT	CASSLSPPRSKGAEAFF
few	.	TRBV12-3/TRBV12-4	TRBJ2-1	TGTGCCAGCAGTTTACACCCTAAAGTACAGGGCTCAAGCTCCTACAATGAGCAGTTCTTC	CASSLHPKVQGSSSYNEQFF
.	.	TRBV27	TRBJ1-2	TGTGCCAGCAGTACCTACAGGGAAAGTATCTATGGCTACACCTTC	CASSTYRESIYGYTF
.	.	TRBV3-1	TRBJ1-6	TGTGCCAGCAGCCAAGTAGCAGTAAATTCACCCCTCCACTTT	CASSQVAVNSPLHF
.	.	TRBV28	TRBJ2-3	TGTGCCAGCAGGGGCAGGCAGGTACTCACAGATACGCAGTATTTT	CASRGRQVLTDTQYF
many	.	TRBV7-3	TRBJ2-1	TGTGCCAGCAGCTTAATAGTCGGGGGGCCCTTGGTTGAGCAGTTCTTC	CASSLIVGGPLVEQFF
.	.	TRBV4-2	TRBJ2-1	TGTGCCAGCAGGGGAGGACTCTACAATGAGCAGTTCTTC	CASRGGLYNEQFF
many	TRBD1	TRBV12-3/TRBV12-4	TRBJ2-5	TGTGCCAGCAGCGGTCTCAGGGGGAAAGAGACCCAGTACTTC	CASSGLRGKETQYF
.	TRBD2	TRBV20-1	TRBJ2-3	TGCAGTGCTAGTACCGGGACTAGCGGGGGGATGGATACGCAGTATTTT	CSASTGTSGGMDTQYF
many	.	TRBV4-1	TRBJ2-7	TGCGCCAGCAGACGTACTAGCTTGGGCTCCTACGAGCAGTACTTC	CASRRTSLGSYEQYF
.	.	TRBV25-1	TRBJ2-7	TGTCATAAGGAGTCCCCCTACGAGCAGTACTTC	CHKESPYEQYF
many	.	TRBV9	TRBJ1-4	TGTGCCAGCAGCGTAGAGGGTATGGTTGGCGAAAAACTGTTTTTT	CASSVEGMVGEKLFF
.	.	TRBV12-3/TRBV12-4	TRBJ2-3	TGTGCCAGCAGTTCTACTCTGCCGGGTCGCACAGATACGCAGTATTTT	CASSSTLPGRTDTQYF
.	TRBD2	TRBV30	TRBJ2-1	TGTGCCTGGTCCGGGACTAGCGGGGGCGGTGAGCAGTTCTTC	CAWSGTSGGGEQFF
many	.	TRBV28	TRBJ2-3	TGTGCCAGCACCCCGGGACTCTCCACAGATACGCAGTATTTT	CASTPGLSTDTQYF